This T cell receptor (beta chain) came from a study of blood T cell repertoires in COVID-19. The V gene's germline CDR1 is SNHLY and CDR2 FYNNEI. V was trimmed by 7 bases and J by 7 bases, leaving 13 bases between them. The CDR3 covers 12 residues. Per the original methods: Amplification from reference gene primers served as the basis for estimated nucleated cell counts. Data came from immunoSEQ multiplex PCR; TCRdb stores just in-frame clones and leaves some out. That table furnishes V, J and clone size, whereas the DNA furnished D and trimming. Among roughly 320,000 clones listed, about nine tenths were seen once.

This sequence was found in a man aged 25-45 years who had recovered from COVID-19. The chain links TRBV2 to TRBJ1-2; D is undetermined. The source material was PBMCs or T cells enriched from blood (not recorded which). The CDR3 DNA is TGTGCCAGCACCGAGAGGTACGCTGGCTACACCTTC. Encoded protein: CASTERYAGYTF.